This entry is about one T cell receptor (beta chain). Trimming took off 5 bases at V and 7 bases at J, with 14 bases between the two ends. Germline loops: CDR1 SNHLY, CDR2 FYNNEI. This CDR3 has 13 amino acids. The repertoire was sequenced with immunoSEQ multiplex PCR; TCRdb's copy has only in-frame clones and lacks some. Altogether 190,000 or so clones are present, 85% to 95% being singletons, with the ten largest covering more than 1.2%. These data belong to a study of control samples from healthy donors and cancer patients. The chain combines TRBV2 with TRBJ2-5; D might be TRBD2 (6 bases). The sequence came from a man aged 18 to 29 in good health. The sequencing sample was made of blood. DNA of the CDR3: TGTGCCAGCAGTCCGACTAGGAGCGGGACCCAGTACTTC. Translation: CASSPTRSGTQYF.